This TCR beta chain was profiled in a study of T cells after yellow fever vaccination (dated by TCRdb to between 2018 and 2021). Regarding the complete study: The SMART-Seq v4 Ultra Low Input RNA kit was used to prepare libraries from fractions with low cell numbers. To follow T-cell clones before and after both primary and booster YFV17D yellow fever vaccination, bulk TCR alpha and beta repertoires underwent longitudinal sequencing. Two healthy male donors, one aged 18 to 30 and one aged 30 to 40 years, were included in the cohort. Blood was collected at multiple timepoints before and after primary and secondary immunization, and bulk PBMC replicates and cell subsets were isolated.

Overall study outcomes, separate from this receptor: Only a couple of donors were included in the study, so the extent to which the findings can be generalized is limited. Most clones expanded after primary vaccination were re-detected after the booster (around 96% of CD4 and 88% of CD8), suggesting broad memory maintenance. Computational filtering was needed because FACS-sorted repertoires could contain abundant contaminating clonotypes from the bulk population. The secondary T-cell response was found to be weaker but faster than the primary response, with a peak reached on day 5 rather than on day 15. A small share of clonotypes was detected in both CD4 and CD8 compartments, with the overlap likely arising from convergent recombination.

TCR cDNA was made using 5'RACE template switching, a step that added a universal primer site and unique molecular identifiers. Priming for cDNA synthesis came from both the TCR alpha and TCR beta constant segments. Two PCR steps were used to amplify libraries, with sample barcodes and sequencing adapters being added in the second step. Sequencing of the libraries was done on either Illumina HiSeq 2500 (2x100 bp) or NovaSeq (2x150 bp). Turning to the authors' computational methods: Reads were demultiplexed and collapsed into UMI consensus sequences with MIGEC, and V(D)J alignment was performed with MiXCR. Clonotypes responding to the vaccine were identified with edgeR on replicate PBMC samples, with the criteria of FDR below 0.01 and a log2 fold change above 5 up to day 15. Each bulk clonotype received a CD4 or CD8 identity based on whether the sequenced CD4 or CD8 repertoire contained that clonotype at higher abundance. Starting from the raw public reads, TCRdb applied fastp trimming at Q25, assembled clones with MiXCR and retained in-frame beta chains. Rows are unified per CDR3 protein, each entry keeping the most common DNA and genes. What appears here as the V and J calls and clone size reflects TCRdb's work, not the paper's. This sample gives around 600,000 distinct CDR3 sequences in total; approximately 13% of them show up just once. 15% of the sample belongs to the ten largest clones.

This specimen's treatment or condition label, per the study, means: live attenuated yellow fever vaccine strain. At each blood-draw timepoint, two biological replicates of bulk PBMCs were collected. PBMCs were isolated from peripheral blood using a standard Ficoll-Paque protocol. TriZol was used to extract RNA from bulk PBMCs, CD4 and CD8 fractions, and dextramer-positive and dextramer-negative fractions. CDR3 length: 14 amino acids, cysteine to phenylalanine. Only the CDR3 region is kept as DNA, spanning 42 bases read in frame from base 1. V ends up 4 bases short and J 2 bases short, with an unmatched junction base count of 4. CDR1 and CDR2, per the germline V gene, are KGHDR and SFDVKD. This clonotype was picked up a small number of times. The specificity of this receptor is unknown. Base qualities are not provided; no much larger clone lies one nucleotide away.

This TCR was sampled from a man aged 25 to 40 who received the YFV17D yellow fever vaccine. The sample was PBMCs, taken on the day of the yellow fever booster vaccination. The sequence joins TRBV24-1 to TRBJ2-7, with TRBD1 identical over 7 junction bases. The DNA is TGTGCCACCAGTGAAAGGGACAGACCCTACGAGCAGTACTTC. The translation is CATSERDRPYEQYF.